Sequencing of this TCR beta chain was carried out in a study of blood T cell repertoires in COVID-19. Background on the study: Samples representing acute and convalescent COVID-19 were sourced from the United States, Italy and Spain. The analysed material was cDNA or gDNA that came from T cells, B-cell-depleted T cells, or PBMCs.

In the authors' workflow: Counts of nucleated cells, estimated from reference gene primer amplification, were obtained. Sequencing was performed with immunoSEQ multiplex PCR; in TCRdb, only in-frame clones are kept and a portion is missing. V, J and clone size derive from that table, while D and trimming were established from the DNA sequence. This sample has about 83,000 clones, with about 85% found just once. Sequencing was done on a sample of peripheral blood. The TCR comes from a woman between 50 and 59 years old with active or convalescent COVID-19.

This CDR3 is CASSRNEGARSPLHF. The CDR3 nucleotides read TGTGCCAGCTCACGCAACGAGGGGGCTAGGTCACCCCTCCACTTT. This chain uses TRBV18 with TRBJ1-6, with TRBD1 matching 7 bases. Germline V gene data show CDR1 as KGHSH and CDR2 as LQKENI. This CDR3 is built from 15 residues. V shed 4 bases and J 10 bases; nucleotides not matched to a gene: 10.